The source of this TCR beta chain is a study of blood T cells in healthy people across ages. Whole-study findings and limits: More naive CD4+ cells and higher diversity were found in long-lived than in aged donors. TCR beta diversity correlated strongly with naive T cell percentage.

The junction had 4 bases not matched to a gene; V was cut back by 5 bases and J by 2 bases. Germline CDR1 is DFQATT and CDR2 is SNEGSKA (reference sequence). The length of the CDR3 is 13 residues. Per sample, a minimum of 7 million PBMCs were isolated. Note on this clonotype: Its antigen is not known.

The use of a sample-barcoded 5' primer and a J-beta primer mix characterized a second PCR of roughly 7 to 11 cycles. Every molecule of cDNA carried a tag from a template-switch adaptor with 12 random nucleotides. TCRdb recomputed calls from the 5' RACE reads with MiXCR, one row per CDR3 protein. Among 850,000 to 1,300,000 distinct CDR3 sequences listed, 35% to 50% were seen once. This clonotype originated in an older woman in good health. This chain connects TRBV20-1 to TRBJ2-5, with 8 bases that match TRBD2. The sample consisted of blood. The CDR3 DNA follows: TGCAGTGCTCCCGGACTAGCTCAAGAGACCCAGTACTTC. Translated, it gives CSAPGLAQETQYF.